This T cell receptor beta chain emerged from a study of molecular identifiers for immune sequencing clone quantification. Using its own MiXCR run on the PCR reads, TCRdb lists one record per CDR3 protein. The sample comprises tens of thousands of distinct CDR3 sequences, 19% of which are singletons, and roughly 0.99% rests with the top ten. Study-level findings and limits: Underestimated sizes of highly expanded clones could result from identical TCR molecules that share a barcode.

This clonotype was observed a few times. Its antigen is as yet unknown. A read error may be the cause here, since a much bigger clone is one base away. Germline CDR1 LNHDA, CDR2 SQIVND (reference sequence). This CDR3 has 13 residues. The chain employs TRBV19 and TRBJ1-1; 7 nucleotides match TRBD1. The specimen sequenced was naive CD8+ T cells from blood, with Jurkat cell RNA spiked in. As for subset: FACS-sorted CD8+CD4-CCR7+CD45RA+ naive T cells. This clonotype was obtained from a human donor in good health. Some libraries in this study had Jurkat cell RNA spiked in. CDR3 loop: CASSKTGNTEASF. The CDR3 region has the DNA TGTGCCAGTAGTAAGACAGGGAACACTGAAGCTTCCTTT.